This is a list of T cell receptor beta chains from one sample in a study of T-cell reconstitution after alpha-beta-depleted transplantation in children. Each CDR3 protein gets one entry after TCRdb re-called the PCR reads with MiXCR. Of about 300,000 distinct CDR3 sequences in the sample, around 9.1% were seen once. The material was PBMCs, obtained before TCRalphabeta/CD19-depleted stem cell transplant. The receptor source for this set is a boy under two years old with acute myeloid leukemia, due to receive a stem cell transplant. Each CDR3 is given with its conserved first and last residue. A D gene is named only where the DNA matches it firmly. Expanded clones are given a class, and other clones once, few, many or no size at all.

TRBV29-1	NA	many	TRBJ2-2	CSATGNTGELFF	TGCAGCGCCACAGGGAACACCGGGGAGCTGTTTTTT
TRBV24-1	NA	NA	TRBJ2-1	CATSEGPGQFF	TGTGCCACCAGTGAAGGCCCGGGGCAGTTCTTC
TRBV7-2	TRBD2	many	TRBJ2-3	CASSLRLAGDTQYF	TGTGCCAGCAGCTTAAGGTTAGCGGGAGATACGCAGTATTTT
TRBV7-2	NA	many	TRBJ2-7	CASSSRQTSYEQYF	TGTGCCAGCAGCTCCCGACAGACCTCCTACGAGCAGTACTTC
TRBV10-3	TRBD2	few	TRBJ2-3	CAISSPGGPTDTQYF	TGTGCCATCAGTTCACCGGGGGGGCCCACAGATACGCAGTATTTT
TRBV27	TRBD1	many	TRBJ2-5	CASSSLQGGRGGTQYF	TGTGCCAGCAGTTCCCTACAGGGGGGCCGGGGAGGGACCCAGTACTTC
TRBV5-1	TRBD2	many	TRBJ2-1	CASSPTSGNNEQFF	TGCGCCAGCAGCCCGACTAGCGGGAACAATGAGCAGTTCTTC
TRBV12-5	NA	many	TRBJ2-7	CASGPEYEQYF	TGTGCTAGTGGACCAGAATACGAGCAGTACTTC
TRBV4-1	NA	many	TRBJ2-7	CASSQDDSLFTYEQYF	TGCGCCAGCAGCCAAGATGACAGCCTTTTTACCTACGAGCAGTACTTC
TRBV9	NA	many	TRBJ2-1	CASSVPSGSSYNEQFF	TGTGCCAGCAGCGTTCCATCGGGGAGCTCCTACAATGAGCAGTTCTTC
TRBV12-3/TRBV12-4	TRBD2	few	TRBJ2-1	CASSLVRGGGAHEQFF	TGTGCCAGCAGTTTAGTTCGGGGCGGGGGGGCTCATGAGCAGTTCTTC
TRBV11-2	NA	many	TRBJ2-7	CASSSWTGGSEQYF	TGTGCCAGCAGCTCTTGGACAGGAGGGAGCGAGCAGTACTTC
TRBV20-1	TRBD1	many	TRBJ2-7	CSAPQGAKTYEQYF	TGCAGTGCTCCACAGGGGGCGAAGACCTACGAGCAGTACTTC
TRBV7-6	NA	many	TRBJ1-1	CASSLAQGTAMNTEAFF	TGTGCCAGCAGCTTAGCGCAAGGGACGGCTATGAACACTGAAGCTTTCTTT
TRBV7-9	NA	many	TRBJ2-2	CASSLGGLTGELFF	TGTGCCAGCAGCTTAGGGGGACTGACCGGGGAGCTGTTTTTT
TRBV12-3/TRBV12-4	NA	many	TRBJ1-6	CASSADSSYNSPLHF	TGTGCCAGCAGTGCGGACAGCTCCTATAATTCACCCCTCCACTTT
TRBV28	NA	many	TRBJ1-5	CASSLYAGQPQHF	TGTGCCAGCAGTTTATATGCAGGGCAGCCCCAGCATTTT
TRBV6-5	TRBD2	few	TRBJ2-1	CASNGGGNQHSYNEQFF	TGTGCCAGCAACGGGGGGGGGAACCAGCATTCCTACAATGAGCAGTTCTTC
TRBV28	NA	many	TRBJ1-2	CASREANYGYTF	TGTGCCAGCAGGGAAGCTAACTATGGCTACACCTTC
TRBV10-3	NA	many	TRBJ2-7	CAISDKYEQYF	TGTGCCATCAGTGACAAATACGAGCAGTACTTC
TRBV12-3/TRBV12-4	NA	many	TRBJ1-2	CASSSGRFNYGYTF	TGTGCCAGCAGTTCAGGACGGTTTAACTATGGCTACACCTTC
TRBV28	TRBD1	many	TRBJ2-7	CASSSDGQGVYEQYF	TGTGCCAGCAGTTCAGACGGACAGGGGGTCTACGAGCAGTACTTC
TRBV6-5	NA	few	TRBJ2-3	CASSSPGLPRYF	TGTGCCAGCAGTTCCCCAGGACTACCTCGGTATTTT
TRBV14	TRBD1	NA	TRBJ2-5	CASSQDLGTGEETQYF	TGTGCCAGCAGCCAAGATCTCGGGACAGGGGAAGAGACCCAGTACTTC
TRBV29-1	TRBD2	many	TRBJ2-3	CSVDGGRTDTQYF	TGCAGCGTTGACGGCGGGAGGACAGATACGCAGTATTTT
TRBV5-6	NA	few	TRBJ2-2	CASSSPGLAPGELFF	TGTGCCAGCAGCTCCCCGGGACTCGCGCCCGGGGAGCTGTTTTTT
TRBV28	TRBD1	many	TRBJ1-2	CASSLFRDRYYGYTF	TGTGCCAGCAGTTTATTCCGGGACAGATACTATGGCTACACCTTC
TRBV7-2	TRBD1	many	TRBJ1-2	CASSTFMTGGDYGYTF	TGTGCCAGCAGCACTTTTATGACAGGGGGCGATTATGGCTACACCTTC
TRBV18	NA	many	TRBJ2-3	CASSPPAGRTDTQYF	TGTGCCAGCTCACCACCGGCTGGGCGAACAGATACGCAGTATTTT
TRBV20-1	NA	NA	TRBJ1-5	CSAHRLRAGFVRNQPQHF	TGCAGTGCTCATAGATTGCGGGCAGGGTTTGTTCGCAATCAGCCCCAGCATTTT
TRBV18	NA	NA	TRBJ1-1	CASSPQALGTEAFF	TGTGCCAGCTCACCACAGGCATTGGGGACTGAAGCTTTCTTT
TRBV7-2	NA	many	TRBJ1-5	CASSLSGLGPQHF	TGTGCCAGCAGCTTATCAGGGTTAGGGCCCCAGCATTTT
TRBV5-1	TRBD1	few	TRBJ2-7	CASSFRQGKQYF	TGCGCCAGCAGCTTCCGACAGGGTAAGCAGTACTTC
TRBV28	TRBD1	many	TRBJ2-7	CASSNRGPPYEQYF	TGTGCCAGCAGCAACAGGGGGCCCCCCTACGAGCAGTACTTC
TRBV24-1	NA	many	TRBJ2-1	CATKDRNEQFF	TGTGCCACCAAAGATAGAAATGAGCAGTTCTTC
TRBV7-6	TRBD1	NA	TRBJ2-1	CASSHGQVNVNEQFF	TGTGCCAGCAGCCACGGACAGGTGAATGTCAATGAGCAGTTCTTC
TRBV12-3/TRBV12-4	TRBD2	NA	TRBJ2-7	CASSLRGPTSGGARSYEQYF	TGTGCCAGCAGTTTGAGGGGGCCGACTAGCGGGGGGGCAAGGTCCTACGAGCAGTACTTC
TRBV4-2	NA	many	TRBJ1-5	CASSQDSAANSNQPQHF	TGTGCCAGCAGCCAAGATTCGGCAGCAAATAGCAATCAGCCCCAGCATTTT
TRBV28	NA	many	TRBJ2-7	CASSLKIYEQYF	TGTGCCAGCAGTTTAAAAATCTACGAGCAGTACTTC
TRBV6-5	NA	NA	TRBJ2-7	CASSPVRHPYEQYF	TGTGCCAGCAGCCCGGTCCGGCATCCCTACGAGCAGTACTTC
TRBV6-2/TRBV6-3	NA	many	TRBJ2-7	CASSSLLTGYEQYF	TGTGCCAGCAGTTCCCTTTTGACGGGCTACGAGCAGTACTTC
TRBV20-1	TRBD1	many	TRBJ1-1	CSASQGANTEAFF	TGCAGTGCTAGCCAGGGGGCGAACACTGAAGCTTTCTTT
TRBV7-3	NA	many	TRBJ2-7	CASSLSRNYEQYF	TGTGCCAGCAGCTTAAGTCGGAATTACGAGCAGTACTTC
TRBV5-1	TRBD1	many	TRBJ2-7	CASSPETGKVDEQYF	TGCGCCAGCAGCCCCGAGACAGGGAAGGTTGACGAGCAGTACTTC
TRBV7-9	NA	many	TRBJ1-1	CASTRTAFGAFF	TGTGCCAGCACCAGGACAGCTTTTGGGGCTTTCTTT
TRBV5-1	TRBD1	many	TRBJ2-2	CASSLAPTGDTGELFF	TGCGCCAGCAGCTTGGCCCCGACAGGGGACACCGGGGAGCTGTTTTTT
TRBV7-6	TRBD2	few	TRBJ2-1	CASSLDPSQGLAGGGSSYNEQFF	TGTGCCAGCAGCTTAGATCCCTCTCAGGGACTAGCGGGAGGCGGTAGCTCCTACAATGAGCAGTTCTTC
TRBV27	TRBD2	many	TRBJ2-2	CASSPSGMSTSRDTGELFF	TGTGCCAGCAGTCCCTCGGGGATGTCGACTAGCCGAGACACCGGGGAGCTGTTTTTT
TRBV27	NA	many	TRBJ1-5	CASSFGQEGQPQHF	TGTGCCAGCAGTTTCGGGCAGGAAGGTCAGCCCCAGCATTTT